A selection of T cell receptor beta chains follows, all from one sample in a study of blood T cell repertoires in COVID-19. Repertoires were generated with immunoSEQ multiplex PCR, while TCRdb's copy carries only in-frame clones and drops some. Of about 91,000 clones in the sample, around nine tenths were seen once. The sample was peripheral blood. These receptors were taken from a woman aged 70 to 79 with acute or convalescent COVID-19. Each CDR3 is given with its conserved first and last residue. A D gene is named only where the DNA matches it firmly. Some rows mark clone size as missing; the rest say once, few, many or name a class of expanded clone.

TRBD1	TRBV5-6	once	TRBJ2-7	TGTGCCAGCAGCTTGGGACAGGGGGTCTACGAGCAGTACTTC	CASSLGQGVYEQYF
TRBD2	TRBV28	NA	TRBJ2-5	TGTGCCAGCAGCAGACTGGGACTAGCGGGAGGTTATCAAGAGACCCAGTACTTC	CASSRLGLAGGYQETQYF
NA	TRBV12-3/TRBV12-4	NA	TRBJ1-6	TGTGCCAGCCAACGGGGGGTGGGATCACCCCTCCACTTT	CASQRGVGSPLHF
TRBD2	TRBV4-1	NA	TRBJ2-5	TGCGCCAGCAGCCAAACGGGACTACCACTCCCTGGGGAGACCCAGTACTTC	CASSQTGLPLPGETQYF
TRBD2	TRBV7-9	NA	TRBJ2-7	TGTGCCAGCAGCTTAGCTAGCGGGTTCTACGAGCAGTACTTC	CASSLASGFYEQYF
TRBD2	TRBV5-6	NA	TRBJ2-7	TGTGCCAGCAGCGATGGACAGCGGGGGGAGCAGTACTTC	CASSDGQRGEQYF
TRBD1	TRBV4-1	NA	TRBJ1-1	TGCGCCAGCACCCCGACAGGGGGCGCCTCCACTGAAGCTTTCTTT	CASTPTGGASTEAFF
TRBD1	TRBV9	NA	TRBJ1-2	TGTGCCAGCAGCGACCCCCGACAGGGAATGAAGGGCTACACCTTC	CASSDPRQGMKGYTF
NA	TRBV7-2	once	TRBJ2-7	TGTGCCAGCAGCTTATCCTCTAGACCCAACTCCTACGAGCAGTACTTC	CASSLSSRPNSYEQYF
TRBD2	TRBV13	NA	TRBJ2-2	TGTGCCAGCAGCTTACGGGCGCGGGAGCTTTTGGGGGAGCTGTTTTTT	CASSLRARELLGELFF
TRBD1	TRBV6-1	NA	TRBJ1-3	TGTGCCAGCAGTGAACAGGGGGCGCGAGGAAACACCATATATTTT	CASSEQGARGNTIYF
TRBD2	TRBV7-9	NA	TRBJ2-2	TGTGCCAGCAGACCCCGGGAGGCTAGTTGGGCCGGGGAGCTGTTTTTT	CASRPREASWAGELFF
NA	TRBV12-3/TRBV12-4	NA	TRBJ2-3	TGTGCCAGCAGTTTCGTAGGGGGTACGCAGTATTTT	CASSFVGGTQYF
TRBD1	TRBV7-6	NA	TRBJ1-1	TGTGCCAGCAGACCGAACAGGGGGCTGAACACTGAAGCTTTCTTT	CASRPNRGLNTEAFF
NA	TRBV29-1	NA	TRBJ2-7	TGCAGCGTGGCGAAATCTGGGGGGAACAACGAGCAGTACTTC	CSVAKSGGNNEQYF
TRBD2	TRBV28	NA	TRBJ2-7	TGTGCCAGCAGATCTAGCGGGAGGTACGAGCAGTACTTC	CASRSSGRYEQYF
NA	TRBV12-5	NA	TRBJ1-1	TGTGCTAGTGCCCGGGGTAAGAACACTGAAGCTTTCTTT	CASARGKNTEAFF
TRBD1	TRBV6-5	NA	TRBJ1-1	TGTGCCAGCAGTTCCCCTAGAGACAGGGCAGACACTGAAGCTTTCTTT	CASSSPRDRADTEAFF
NA	TRBV7-9	NA	TRBJ2-7	TGTGCCAGCAGCCTGACCTCTAGCGCCGTCTCCTACGAGCAGTACTTC	CASSLTSSAVSYEQYF
TRBD2	TRBV7-9	NA	TRBJ2-5	TGTGCCAGCAGCTTAGGTGGCGGGAGGGATTCGGAGACCCAGTACTTC	CASSLGGGRDSETQYF
NA	TRBV12-3/TRBV12-4	NA	TRBJ2-5	TGTGCCAGCAGTTCAGTCTCCCAAGAGACCCAGTACTTC	CASSSVSQETQYF
TRBD2	TRBV5-1	NA	TRBJ2-7	TGCGCCAGCAGCGGACTAGCCCCCTACGAGCAGTACTTC	CASSGLAPYEQYF
TRBD2	TRBV9	NA	TRBJ2-1	TGTGCCAGCAGCGGCCAAGCGGGGGGCCTTTACAATGAGCAGTTCTTC	CASSGQAGGLYNEQFF
NA	TRBV27	NA	TRBJ1-2	TGTGCCAGCAGCCCCTCAGGAAGATCGTCCTACACCTTC	CASSPSGRSSYTF
NA	TRBV7-9	once	TRBJ1-2	TGTGCCAGCAGCTTAGGGAAAGGGGTCCACTATGGCTACACCTTC	CASSLGKGVHYGYTF
NA	TRBV19	NA	TRBJ1-3	TGTGCCAGTAGTCAGGGGCTCTCTGGAAACACCATATATTTT	CASSQGLSGNTIYF
TRBD2	TRBV27	NA	TRBJ2-5	TGTGCCAGCAGTTTACTGCTAGCGGGAGGGAGAGAGACCCAGTACTTC	CASSLLLAGGRETQYF
TRBD1	TRBV3-1/TRBV3-2	NA	TRBJ2-1	TGTGCCAGCAGCAGGAGGACAGGGCGTTACAATGAGCAGTTCTTC	CASSRRTGRYNEQFF
TRBD1	TRBV6-5	NA	TRBJ1-2	TGTGCCAGCAGCCCCGGGACAGGGGTTGGCTACACCTTC	CASSPGTGVGYTF
TRBD2	TRBV7-2	NA	TRBJ2-7	TGTGCCAGCAGCTTCACTAGCGGGAGTAGCTACGAGCAGTACTTC	CASSFTSGSSYEQYF
TRBD1	TRBV7-2	once	TRBJ2-5	TGTGCCAGCACCCCAGGGGGCAGGGGCCAAGAGACCCAGTACTTC	CASTPGGRGQETQYF
TRBD2	TRBV4-1	few	TRBJ2-7	TGCGCCAGCAGCCAAGGCCCAGCGGGGAGAGAGCAGTACTTC	CASSQGPAGREQYF
TRBD2	TRBV4-1	NA	TRBJ2-2	TGCGCCAGCAGCACGGGACTAGCGGGCGTCGGGGAGCTGTTTTTT	CASSTGLAGVGELFF
TRBD1	TRBV19	NA	TRBJ2-2	TGTGCCAGTATGGACAGGGCAATGGTTCTAGCCGGGGAGCTGTTTTTT	CASMDRAMVLAGELFF
NA	TRBV15	once	TRBJ1-1	TGTGCCACCAGCAGGTACGAGGGCACTGAAGCTTTCTTT	CATSRYEGTEAFF
NA	TRBV3-1/TRBV3-2	NA	TRBJ2-1	TGTGCCAGCAGCCCCCCCGCGGGTTGGGAGGACAATGAGCAGTTCTTC	CASSPPAGWEDNEQFF
NA	TRBV7-2	NA	TRBJ2-7	TGTGCCAGCAGCCCAGACAGGAGTACCTACGAGCAGTACTTC	CASSPDRSTYEQYF
NA	TRBV18	NA	TRBJ1-5	TGTGCCAGCTCACCGGCAGGGGATTATCAGCCCCAGCATTTT	CASSPAGDYQPQHF
NA	TRBV6-5	few	TRBJ1-2	TGTGCCAGCAGTTACGGGCAGGGGCACTATGGCTACACCTTC	CASSYGQGHYGYTF
NA	TRBV7-2	NA	TRBJ2-7	TGTGCCAGCAGCTTAGACAGTTTTGATACCTACGAGCAGTACTTC	CASSLDSFDTYEQYF
NA	TRBV9	NA	TRBJ2-1	TGTGCCAGCAGCATGGGACTGAACAATGAGCAGTTCTTC	CASSMGLNNEQFF
NA	TRBV2	NA	TRBJ2-3	TGTGCCAGCAGCTTCCTACAGGGGACTAGCACAGATACGCAGTATTTT	CASSFLQGTSTDTQYF
TRBD2	TRBV11-2	NA	TRBJ2-7	TGTGCCAGCAGCTTTTTACTAGCGGGGTTATACGAGCAGTACTTC	CASSFLLAGLYEQYF
TRBD2	TRBV14	NA	TRBJ2-3	TGTGCCAGCAGCCAGAGACTAGCGGTTTCGGATACGCAGTATTTT	CASSQRLAVSDTQYF
TRBD2	TRBV11-2	NA	TRBJ2-1	TGTGCCAGCAGCGTAGGGACTAGCGGGCTTTACAATGAGCAGTTCTTC	CASSVGTSGLYNEQFF
TRBD2	TRBV28	once	TRBJ2-1	TGTGCCAGCAGTTTCGGGACTAGCTCCTACAATGAGCAGTTCTTC	CASSFGTSSYNEQFF
NA	TRBV19	NA	TRBJ2-2	TGTGCCAGTAGTTCCCGTGGGGGGTTCACCGGGGAGCTGTTTTTT	CASSSRGGFTGELFF
TRBD1	TRBV28	NA	TRBJ2-7	TGTGCCAGCAGGCCCAGGGGGAAGATTGTCTACGAGCAGTACTTC	CASRPRGKIVYEQYF
NA	TRBV7-8	NA	TRBJ2-7	TGTGCCAGCAGCTTAGCTAATCTAGACTACGAGCAGTACTTC	CASSLANLDYEQYF
NA	TRBV19	NA	TRBJ1-5	TGTGCCAGTACTAGCGTTGGACAGCCCCAGCATTTT	CASTSVGQPQHF
NA	TRBV11-2	NA	TRBJ1-5	TGTGCCAGCAGCGAAGACGGACAGCCTAATCAGCCCCAGCATTTT	CASSEDGQPNQPQHF
NA	TRBV7-2	NA	TRBJ2-1	TGTGCCAGCAGCTTAAGGGGGACCTACAATGAGCAGTTCTTC	CASSLRGTYNEQFF
TRBD2	TRBV3-1/TRBV3-2	NA	TRBJ2-7	TGTGCCAGCAGCCAAGGACTAGCGGGGGACTACATGTCCTACGAGCAGTACTTC	CASSQGLAGDYMSYEQYF